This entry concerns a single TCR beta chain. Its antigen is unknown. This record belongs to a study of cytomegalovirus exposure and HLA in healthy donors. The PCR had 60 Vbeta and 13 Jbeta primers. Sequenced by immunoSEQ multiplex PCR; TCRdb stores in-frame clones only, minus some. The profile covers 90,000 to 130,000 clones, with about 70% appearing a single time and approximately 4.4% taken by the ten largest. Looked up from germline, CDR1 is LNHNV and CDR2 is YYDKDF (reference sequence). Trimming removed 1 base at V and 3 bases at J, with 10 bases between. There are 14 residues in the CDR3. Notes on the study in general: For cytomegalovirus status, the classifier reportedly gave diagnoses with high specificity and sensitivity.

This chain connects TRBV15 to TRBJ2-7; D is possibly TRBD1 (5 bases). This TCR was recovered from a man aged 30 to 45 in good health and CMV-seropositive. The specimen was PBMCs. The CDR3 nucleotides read TGTGCCACCAGCAGAGGTGGACAAGTCTACGAGCAGTACTTC. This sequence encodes CATSRGGQVYEQYF.